The rows below give T cell receptor beta chains drawn from one sample of a study of blood T cell repertoires in COVID-19. This table comes from immunoSEQ multiplex PCR, and its TCRdb copy is limited to in-frame clones, with some not included. This sample yields approximately 79,000 clones, of which 75% to 85% are seen a single time; under 25% belongs to the top ten. Material for sequencing was peripheral blood. These receptors originate from a woman in her forties or fifties with acute or convalescent COVID-19. Both conserved end residues are part of each CDR3. D genes are given only for firm matches. The size of a clone is reported for some rows only, either as once, few or many, or as a class for expanded clones.

TRBD1,TRBV6-5,14,.,TRBJ2-2,CASSYGTATGELFF,TGTGCCAGCAGTTACGGGACAGCTACCGGGGAGCTGTTTTTT
.,TRBV18,16,.,TRBJ2-1,CASSPTGGVDPNEQFF,TGTGCCAGCTCACCAACGGGGGGCGTAGATCCCAATGAGCAGTTCTTC
.,TRBV28,16,.,TRBJ2-7,CASSSTRQIRRYEQYF,TGTGCCAGCAGTTCTACTCGACAGATAAGACGGTACGAGCAGTACTTC
.,TRBV5-1,14,.,TRBJ2-1,CASSLDGGGDEQFF,TGCGCCAGCAGCTTGGATGGAGGGGGCGATGAGCAGTTCTTC
TRBD1,TRBV7-8,17,.,TRBJ1-5,CASSQRWTGMGNQPQHF,TGTGCCAGCAGCCAACGCTGGACAGGGATGGGCAATCAGCCCCAGCATTTT
TRBD1,TRBV19,16,.,TRBJ1-6,CASSIADRRDNSPLHF,TGTGCCAGTAGTATCGCGGACAGGAGGGATAATTCACCCCTCCACTTT
TRBD1,TRBV2,15,once,TRBJ1-5,CASSEETGNNQPQHF,TGTGCCAGCAGTGAAGAGACAGGGAACAATCAGCCCCAGCATTTT
.,TRBV29-1,14,.,TRBJ2-5,CSVASGFNQETQYF,TGCAGCGTCGCAAGCGGATTTAACCAAGAGACCCAGTACTTC
.,TRBV5-4,14,.,TRBJ2-2,CASSSDSKTGELFF,TGTGCCAGCAGCTCTGACAGCAAGACCGGGGAGCTGTTTTTT
TRBD2,TRBV6-2/TRBV6-3,15,few,TRBJ2-1,CASSPGGAGGLEQFF,TGTGCCAGCAGTCCCGGGGGAGCGGGAGGACTGGAGCAGTTCTTC
.,TRBV19,15,.,TRBJ2-1,CASRNEGGGYNEQFF,TGTGCCAGTAGAAATGAGGGGGGGGGATACAATGAGCAGTTCTTC
.,TRBV3-1/TRBV3-2,14,.,TRBJ2-1,CASSHNTLAIEQFF,TGTGCCAGCAGCCACAACACCTTAGCCATTGAGCAGTTCTTC
.,TRBV7-8,13,.,TRBJ2-1,CATEYRYENEQFF,TGTGCCACGGAGTACCGTTATGAGAATGAGCAGTTCTTC
.,TRBV27,12,.,TRBJ2-7,CASSSTGYEQYF,TGTGCCAGCAGTTCCACGGGCTACGAGCAGTACTTC
TRBD1,TRBV6-4,11,few,TRBJ2-7,CASSVTGWQYF,TGTGCCAGCAGCGTGACAGGGTGGCAGTACTTC
.,TRBV7-2,13,.,TRBJ2-1,CASSLTWDYEQFF,TGTGCCAGCAGCTTGACCTGGGACTATGAGCAGTTCTTC
.,TRBV12-3/TRBV12-4,13,.,TRBJ2-7,CASAPGAALGQYF,TGTGCCAGCGCCCCGGGAGCCGCCCTAGGGCAGTACTTC
.,TRBV6-4,13,once,TRBJ2-2,CASSDQITGELFF,TGTGCCAGCAGTGACCAAATCACCGGGGAGCTGTTTTTT
TRBD1,TRBV4-3,19,.,TRBJ2-4,CASSQELLVSGQAKNIQYF,TGCGCCAGCAGCCAAGAGTTGTTAGTTTCGGGACAGGCAAAAAACATTCAGTACTTC
TRBD1,TRBV11-3,18,.,TRBJ2-3,CASSLGVLGQGDTDTQYF,TGTGCCAGCAGCTTAGGAGTTCTAGGGCAGGGGGACACAGATACGCAGTATTTT
TRBD1,TRBV19,15,.,TRBJ1-2,CASSIGTGVGYGYTF,TGTGCCAGTAGTATTGGCACAGGGGTAGGGTATGGCTACACCTTC
TRBD2,TRBV6-5,15,.,TRBJ2-7,CAAHRGGLGDYEQYF,TGTGCCGCCCACCGAGGGGGACTAGGAGACTACGAGCAGTACTTC
TRBD1,TRBV4-2,17,.,TRBJ1-1,CASSQGSPGQGNTEAFF,TGTGCCAGCAGCCAAGGCTCCCCGGGACAGGGGAACACTGAAGCTTTCTTT
.,TRBV12-3/TRBV12-4,13,.,TRBJ2-1,CASSLGTMAEQFF,TGTGCCAGCAGTTTAGGGACTATGGCTGAGCAGTTCTTC
.,TRBV6-6,14,.,TRBJ1-6,CASSSGRGNSPLHF,TGTGCCAGCAGTTCCGGACGGGGAAATTCACCCCTCCACTTT
TRBD2,TRBV9,12,.,TRBJ2-7,CASSVPGGEQYF,TGTGCCAGCAGCGTCCCGGGAGGTGAGCAGTACTTC
.,TRBV19,15,.,TRBJ2-1,CASSMWEWGYNEQFF,TGTGCCAGTAGTATGTGGGAGTGGGGTTACAATGAGCAGTTCTTC
TRBD1,TRBV7-7,17,.,TRBJ2-7,CASSSLERTGPTYEQYF,TGTGCCAGCAGCTCACTGGAGCGGACAGGGCCGACCTACGAGCAGTACTTC
TRBD2,TRBV7-8,16,.,TRBJ2-2,CASSQERGLDTGELFF,TGTGCCAGCAGCCAGGAGCGGGGGCTAGACACCGGGGAGCTGTTTTTT
.,TRBV5-6,13,.,TRBJ2-7,CASSFWSSYEQYF,TGTGCCAGCAGCTTTTGGAGTAGCTACGAGCAGTACTTC
TRBD2,TRBV9,15,.,TRBJ2-7,CASSLGTSASYEQYF,TGTGCCAGCAGTCTCGGGACTAGCGCCTCCTACGAGCAGTACTTC
TRBD1,TRBV5-1,18,once,TRBJ2-1,CASTREGQGSKSSNEQFF,TGCGCCAGCACCCGAGAGGGACAGGGGTCGAAATCATCCAATGAGCAGTTCTTC
TRBD1,TRBV6-5,16,once,TRBJ2-7,CASSWGQDLGLYEQYF,TGTGCCAGCAGTTGGGGACAGGACCTAGGGCTCTACGAGCAGTACTTC
TRBD2,TRBV7-7,17,.,TRBJ2-1,CASSLIGGLAAFNEQFF,TGTGCCAGCAGCTTGATAGGGGGACTAGCCGCGTTCAATGAGCAGTTCTTC
.,TRBV24-1,19,.,TRBJ1-3,CATSDLGGNRTYSGNTIYF,TGTGCCACCAGTGATTTGGGAGGGAACAGGACTTACTCTGGAAACACCATATATTTT
.,TRBV6-5,11,.,TRBJ1-2,CATKENYGYTF,TGTGCCACCAAGGAGAACTATGGCTACACCTTC
.,TRBV6-2/TRBV6-3,14,.,TRBJ1-5,CASSYSGGNQPQHF,TGTGCCAGCAGTTACTCAGGGGGAAATCAGCCCCAGCATTTT
.,TRBV7-2,16,.,TRBJ2-3,CASSLAPLASTDTQYF,TGTGCCAGCAGCTTGGCCCCCCTAGCGAGCACAGATACGCAGTATTTT
TRBD2,TRBV6-4,16,.,TRBJ2-3,CASSDRASGGADTQYF,TGTGCCAGCAGTGACCGGGCTAGCGGGGGTGCAGATACGCAGTATTTT
TRBD2,TRBV7-3,15,.,TRBJ2-7,CASSDALADIYEQYF,TGTGCCAGCAGCGATGCACTAGCGGATATTTACGAGCAGTACTTC
TRBD2,TRBV29-1,14,.,TRBJ2-1,CSAKGLGGYNEQFF,TGCAGCGCGAAGGGACTAGGAGGCTACAATGAGCAGTTCTTC
.,TRBV4-1,15,.,TRBJ2-2,CASSLQQHLTGELFF,TGCGCCAGCAGCCTTCAACAGCATCTCACCGGGGAGCTGTTTTTT
TRBD1,TRBV7-9,14,once,TRBJ1-6,CASSLQGEASPLHF,TGTGCCAGCAGCTTACAGGGGGAGGCTTCACCCCTCCACTTT
TRBD2,TRBV7-2,18,.,TRBJ2-5,CASSLVPSGLAYQETQYF,TGTGCCAGCAGCTTAGTTCCCTCTGGACTAGCGTACCAAGAGACCCAGTACTTC
.,TRBV10-2,11,.,TRBJ2-7,CASSPGYEQYF,TGCGCCAGCAGTCCAGGCTACGAGCAGTACTTC
.,TRBV6-1,15,few,TRBJ1-6,CASSERDRLGSPLHF,TGTGCCAGCAGTGAACGTGACAGGCTTGGATCACCCCTCCACTTT
TRBD2,TRBV3-1/TRBV3-2,17,.,TRBJ2-3,CASSQGDWEGRTDTQYF,TGTGCCAGCAGCCAAGGAGATTGGGAGGGGCGGACAGATACGCAGTATTTT
.,TRBV5-8,15,.,TRBJ2-7,CASSLEGLRNYEQYF,TGTGCCAGCAGCTTGGAGGGACTCCGAAACTACGAGCAGTACTTC
.,TRBV3-1/TRBV3-2,17,.,TRBJ2-5,CASSHVKGGAHIETQYF,TGTGCCAGCAGCCATGTAAAGGGGGGGGCTCACATAGAGACCCAGTACTTC
.,TRBV27,13,.,TRBJ1-6,CASSFRGASPLHF,TGTGCCAGCAGTTTCAGGGGCGCTTCACCCCTCCACTTT